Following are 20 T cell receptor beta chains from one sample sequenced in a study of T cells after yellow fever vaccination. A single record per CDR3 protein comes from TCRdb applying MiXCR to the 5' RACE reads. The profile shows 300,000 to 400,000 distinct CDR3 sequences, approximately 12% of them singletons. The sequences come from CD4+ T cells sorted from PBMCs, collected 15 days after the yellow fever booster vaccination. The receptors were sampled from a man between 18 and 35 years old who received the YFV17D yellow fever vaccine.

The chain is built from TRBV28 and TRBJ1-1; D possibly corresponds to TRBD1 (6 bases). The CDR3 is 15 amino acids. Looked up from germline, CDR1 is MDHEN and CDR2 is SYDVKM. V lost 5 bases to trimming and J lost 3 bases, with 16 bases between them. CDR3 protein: CASSEWGAGDTEAFF. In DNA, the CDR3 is TGTGCCAGCAGTGAATGGGGGGCGGGGGACACTGAAGCTTTCTTT. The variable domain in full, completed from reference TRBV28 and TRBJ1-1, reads DVKVTQSSRYLVKRTGEKVFLECVQDMDHENMFWYRQDPGLGLRLIYFSYDVKMKEKGDIPEGYSVSREKKERFSLILESASTNQTSMYLCASSEWGAGDTEAFFGQGTRLTVV.

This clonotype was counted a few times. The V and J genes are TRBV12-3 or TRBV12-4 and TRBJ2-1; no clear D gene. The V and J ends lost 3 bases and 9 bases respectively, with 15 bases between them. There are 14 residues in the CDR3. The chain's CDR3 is CASSFVLGTSEQFF. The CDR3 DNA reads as TGTGCCAGCAGTTTCGTACTTGGCACAAGTGAGCAGTTCTTC.

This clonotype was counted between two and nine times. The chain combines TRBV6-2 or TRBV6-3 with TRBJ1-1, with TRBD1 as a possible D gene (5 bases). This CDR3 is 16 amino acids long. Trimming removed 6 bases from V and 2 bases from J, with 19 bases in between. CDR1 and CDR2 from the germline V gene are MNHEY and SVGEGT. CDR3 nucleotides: TGTGCCAGCAGCCCCGGGAGGGGCGCCCCTAACACTGAAGCTTTCTTT. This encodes CASSPGRGAPNTEAFF.

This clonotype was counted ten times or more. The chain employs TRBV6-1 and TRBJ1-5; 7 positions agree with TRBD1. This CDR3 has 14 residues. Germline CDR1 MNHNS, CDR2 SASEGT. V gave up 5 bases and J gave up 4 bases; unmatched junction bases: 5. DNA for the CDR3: TGTGCCAGCAGTTACCGCAGGGGGAATCAGCCCCAGCATTTT. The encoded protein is CASSYRRGNQPQHF.

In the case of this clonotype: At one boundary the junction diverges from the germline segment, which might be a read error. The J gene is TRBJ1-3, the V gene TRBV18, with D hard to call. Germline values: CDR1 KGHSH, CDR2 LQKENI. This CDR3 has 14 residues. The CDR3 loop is CATSPLQDGNTIYF. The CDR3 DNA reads TGTGCCACCTCACCGCTGCAGGATGGAAACACCATATATTTT. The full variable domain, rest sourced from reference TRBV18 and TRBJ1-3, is NAGVMQNPRHLVRRRGQEARLRCSPMKGHSHVYWYRQLPEEGLKFMVYLQKENIIDESGMPKERFSAEFPKEGPSILRIQQVVRGDSAAYFCATSPLQDGNTIYFGEGSWLTVV.

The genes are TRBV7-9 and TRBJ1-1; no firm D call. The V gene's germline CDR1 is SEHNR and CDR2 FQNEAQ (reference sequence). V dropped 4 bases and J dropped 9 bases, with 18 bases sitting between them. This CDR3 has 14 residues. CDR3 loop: CASSYPGTAPQAFF. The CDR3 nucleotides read TGTGCCAGCAGCTACCCCGGCACCGCGCCCCAAGCTTTCTTT.

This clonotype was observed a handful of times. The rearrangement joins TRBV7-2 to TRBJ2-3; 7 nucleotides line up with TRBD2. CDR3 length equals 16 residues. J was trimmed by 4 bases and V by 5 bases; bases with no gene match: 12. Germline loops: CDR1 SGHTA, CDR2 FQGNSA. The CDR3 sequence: CASSPALAWRADTQYF. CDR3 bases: TGTGCCAGCAGCCCAGCACTAGCGTGGCGCGCAGATACGCAGTATTTT.

DNA for the CDR3: TGCAGTGCTAGGAGTGATTCCAATGAGCAGTTCTTC. It translates to CSARSDSNEQFF. V usage is TRBV20-1 and J usage is TRBJ2-1; D gene unclear. The germline CDR1 and CDR2 sequences are DFQATT and SNEGSKA (reference sequence). CDR3 length: 12 amino acids. Trimming cost V 3 bases and J 6 bases, with 9 bases left between them.

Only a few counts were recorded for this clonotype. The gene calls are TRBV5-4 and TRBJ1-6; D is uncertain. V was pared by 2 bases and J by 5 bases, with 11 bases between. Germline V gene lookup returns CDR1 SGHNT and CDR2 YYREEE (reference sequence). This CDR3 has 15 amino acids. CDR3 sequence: CASSFASSNNSPLHF. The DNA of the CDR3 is TGTGCCAGCAGCTTCGCAAGTTCGAATAATTCACCCCTCCACTTT.

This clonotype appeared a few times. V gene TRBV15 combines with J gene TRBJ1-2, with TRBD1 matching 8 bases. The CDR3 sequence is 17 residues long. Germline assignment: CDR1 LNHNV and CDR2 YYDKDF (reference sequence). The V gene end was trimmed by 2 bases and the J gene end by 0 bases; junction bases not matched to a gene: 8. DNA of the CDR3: TGTGCCACCAGCAGAAGATCAGGGGGCCTAGCTAACTATGGCTACACCTTC. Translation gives CATSRRSGGLANYGYTF.

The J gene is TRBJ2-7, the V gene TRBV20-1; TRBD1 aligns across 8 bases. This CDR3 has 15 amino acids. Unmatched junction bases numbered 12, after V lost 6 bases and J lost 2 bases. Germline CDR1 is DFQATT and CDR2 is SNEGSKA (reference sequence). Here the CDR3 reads CSARPRDRGTYEQYF. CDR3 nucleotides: TGCAGTGCCCGCCCCCGAGACAGGGGCACCTACGAGCAGTACTTC.

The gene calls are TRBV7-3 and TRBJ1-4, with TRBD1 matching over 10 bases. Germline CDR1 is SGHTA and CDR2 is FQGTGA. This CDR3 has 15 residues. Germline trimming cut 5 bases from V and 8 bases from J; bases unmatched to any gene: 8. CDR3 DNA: TGTGCCAGCAGCCCTAGGGACAGGGGTCGAGAAAAACTGTTTTTT. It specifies CASSPRDRGREKLFF.

The CDR3 DNA is TGCGCCAGCAGCTCCGCGACAGATTCCTACGAGCAGTACTTC. Translation: CASSSATDSYEQYF. V usage is TRBV5-1 and J usage is TRBJ2-7; D is possibly TRBD1 (5 bases). Germline V lookup: CDR1 SGHRS, CDR2 YFSETQ. The CDR3 is made up of 14 amino acids. Between the trimmed V and J ends, which lost 3 bases and 1 base, there was a span of 11 bases.

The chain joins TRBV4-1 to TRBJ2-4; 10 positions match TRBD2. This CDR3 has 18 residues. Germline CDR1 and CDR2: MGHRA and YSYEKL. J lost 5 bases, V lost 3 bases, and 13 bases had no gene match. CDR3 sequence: CASSHEPSLAGRQNIQYF. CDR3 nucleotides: TGCGCCAGCAGCCATGAGCCGTCACTAGCGGGGAGACAAAACATTCAGTACTTC.

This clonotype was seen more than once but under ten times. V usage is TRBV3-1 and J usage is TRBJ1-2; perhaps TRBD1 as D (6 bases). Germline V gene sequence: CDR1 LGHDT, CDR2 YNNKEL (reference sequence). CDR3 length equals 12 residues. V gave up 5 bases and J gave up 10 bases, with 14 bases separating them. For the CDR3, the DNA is TGTGCCAGCAGCTTAGGGGGGACCGACTACACCTTC. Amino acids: CASSLGGTDYTF.

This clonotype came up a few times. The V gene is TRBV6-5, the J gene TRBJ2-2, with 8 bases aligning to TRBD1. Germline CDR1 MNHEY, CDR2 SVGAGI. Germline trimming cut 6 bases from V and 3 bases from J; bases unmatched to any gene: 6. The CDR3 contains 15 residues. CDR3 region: CASREQGAHTGELFF. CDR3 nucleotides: TGTGCCAGCAGGGAGCAGGGGGCGCACACCGGGGAGCTGTTTTTT.

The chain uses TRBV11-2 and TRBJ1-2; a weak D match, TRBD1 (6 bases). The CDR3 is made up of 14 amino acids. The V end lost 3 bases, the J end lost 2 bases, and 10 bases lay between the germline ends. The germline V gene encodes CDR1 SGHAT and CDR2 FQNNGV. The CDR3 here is CASSFPDRNYGYTF. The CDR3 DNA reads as TGTGCCAGCAGCTTTCCGGACAGAAACTATGGCTACACCTTC.

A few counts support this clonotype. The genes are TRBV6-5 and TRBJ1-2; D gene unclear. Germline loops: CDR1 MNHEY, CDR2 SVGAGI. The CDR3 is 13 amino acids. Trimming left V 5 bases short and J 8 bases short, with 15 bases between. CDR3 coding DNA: TGTGCCAGCAGTAACCCCCCGGGGAGAGGCTACACCTTC. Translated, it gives CASSNPPGRGYTF.

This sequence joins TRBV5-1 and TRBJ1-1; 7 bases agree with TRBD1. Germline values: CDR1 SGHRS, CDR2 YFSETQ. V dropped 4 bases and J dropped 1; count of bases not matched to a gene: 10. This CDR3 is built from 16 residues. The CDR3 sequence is CASSEGAQYGNTEAFF. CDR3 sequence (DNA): TGCGCCAGCAGCGAGGGGGCCCAGTATGGGAACACTGAAGCTTTCTTT.

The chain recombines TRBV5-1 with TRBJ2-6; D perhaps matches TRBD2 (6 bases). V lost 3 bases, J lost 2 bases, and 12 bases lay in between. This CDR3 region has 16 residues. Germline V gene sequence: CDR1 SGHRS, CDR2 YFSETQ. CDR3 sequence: CASSSEGGPGANVLTF. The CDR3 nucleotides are TGCGCCAGCAGCTCCGAGGGAGGCCCTGGGGCCAACGTCCTGACTTTC.